This record concerns one TCR beta chain sequence. The junction had 6 bases not matched to a gene; V was cut back by 6 bases and J by 2 bases. CDR1 is SNHLY and CDR2 is FYNNEI in the germline V gene. There are 15 residues in the CDR3. Profiled with immunoSEQ multiplex PCR; TCRdb holds only in-frame clones, not every one. The repertoire holds about 150,000 clones, with approximately 86% as singletons. This specimen belongs to a study of blood T cell repertoires in COVID-19. The sequence derives from a woman in her 40s with active or convalescent COVID-19. The source material was peripheral blood. This chain links TRBV2 with TRBJ2-2; 7 bases align to TRBD1. The chain's CDR3 is CASSHRGPNTGELFF. In DNA form, the CDR3 reads TGTGCCAGCAGCCACAGGGGCCCAAACACCGGGGAGCTGTTTTTT. The full variable domain, its missing parts supplied by reference TRBV2 and TRBJ2-2, is EPEVTQTPSHQVTQMGQEVILRCVPISNHLYFYWYRQILGQKVEFLVSFYNNEISEKSEIFDDQFSVERPDGSNFTLKIRSTKLEDSAMYFCASSHRGPNTGELFFGEGSRLTVL.